This note documents a single TCR beta chain sequence. These data are taken from a study of blood T cell repertoires in COVID-19. In the study overall: Sources were T cells, B-cell-depleted T cells, or PBMCs; the material itself was cDNA or gDNA.

Profiled with immunoSEQ multiplex PCR; TCRdb holds only in-frame clones, not every one. The sample lists around 71,000 clones, approximately 85% occurring once. J lost 0 bases, V lost 4 bases, and 1 base had no gene match. Germline loops: CDR1 ENHRY, CDR2 SYGVKD. The CDR3 has 14 residues. What was sequenced was peripheral blood. This TCR was recovered from an elderly man with acute or convalescent COVID-19. J is TRBJ2-5 and V is TRBV10-3; 8 bases map to TRBD1. The CDR3 region has the DNA TGTGCCATCAGTGTGGGACAGGACCAAGAGACCCAGTACTTC. Translating gives CAISVGQDQETQYF.